This T cell receptor beta chain was sequenced for a study of T-cell reconstitution after alpha-beta-depleted transplantation in children. This CDR3 contains 14 residues. Between the trimmed V and J ends, which lost 3 bases and 4 bases, there was a span of 9 bases. Unique molecular identifiers were incorporated during preparation of the TCRbeta library. TCRdb independently ran MiXCR on the PCR reads; one entry per CDR3 protein. This sample yields almost 400,000 distinct CDR3 sequences, of which around 20% are seen a single time; less than 4.5% belongs to the top ten. The receptor was isolated from a human donor who donated a stem cell graft to a child with acute myeloid leukemia. The sequences come from PBMCs from the stem cell graft donor, collected from the stem cell graft. V usage is TRBV12-3 or TRBV12-4 and J usage is TRBJ1-4; D gene unclear. CDR3 region: CASSFSHFNEKLFF. The CDR3 DNA follows: TGTGCCAGCAGTTTTTCACACTTTAATGAAAAACTGTTTTTT.